These T cell receptor beta chains were read from a single sample in a study of shared clonotypes between healthy human individuals. Generated by immunoSEQ multiplex PCR, the TCRdb table keeps only in-frame clones and is missing some. The table lists some 1.5 million clones, around 95% of them singletons. The sequencing sample was made of naive CD4+ T cells sorted from blood. These receptors were collected from a man aged 25 to 40 in good health. CDR3s include the opening cysteine and the closing phenylalanine or tryptophan. D genes are given only for firm matches. Clone size is shown for a subset of rows, as once, few, many or a class of expanded clone.

>NA|TRBV9|TRBJ2-5|NA
TGTGCCAGCAGTAGGCCCGGCGGACGATCTCAAGAGACCCAGTACTTC
CASSRPGGRSQETQYF
>NA|TRBV7-9|TRBJ2-1|NA
TGTGCCAGCAGCTCGCCTTCTAGCCAATACAATGAGCAGTTCTTC
CASSSPSSQYNEQFF
>NA|TRBV7-8|TRBJ2-1|NA
TGTGCCAGCAGGAGAATTGGAGGGTCCTACAATGAGCAGTTCTTC
CASRRIGGSYNEQFF
>NA|TRBV28|TRBJ1-1|NA
TGTGCCAGCCAACTACGGGGCTGGGCTTTCTTT
CASQLRGWAFF
>NA|TRBV11-2|TRBJ2-1|once
TGTGCCAGCAGCTTAGGCAGGGTTTTGTCGAATGAGCAGTTCTTC
CASSLGRVLSNEQFF
>TRBD1|TRBV7-3|TRBJ2-3|NA
TGTGCCAGCAGCTTACAAATCGGCTTTACAGGGGTCAGCACAGATACGCAGTATTTT
CASSLQIGFTGVSTDTQYF
>TRBD2|TRBV9|TRBJ2-1|NA
TGTGCCAGCGCGGCGGGAGGGCTATACAATGAGCAGTTCTTC
CASAAGGLYNEQFF
>NA|TRBV28|TRBJ2-1|NA
TGTGCCAGCACCCCTTTCGCGGCGGGAGAGGGGGGTGAGCAGTTCTTC
CASTPFAAGEGGEQFF
>NA|TRBV6-6|TRBJ2-1|NA
TGTGCCAGCAGTTATGACGTTTACAATGAGCAGTTCTTC
CASSYDVYNEQFF
>TRBD1|TRBV19|TRBJ1-5|NA
TGTGCCAGTAGTACAACAGGGGGAAATCAGCCCCAGCATTTT
CASSTTGGNQPQHF
>TRBD2|TRBV27|TRBJ2-5|NA
TGTGCCAGCAGTTCGCCTCGGTGTCGCTCGGGACTACCATGCGGAGAGACCCAGTACTTC
CASSSPRCRSGLPCGETQYF